Below, 9 T cell receptor beta chains from the same sample are listed, as sequenced in a study. TCRdb fed the RT-PCR reads into MiXCR, producing one record per CDR3 protein. The sample lists about 680,000 distinct CDR3 sequences; over 12% were seen once. Specimen: memory CD4+ T cells from blood. All receptors derive from a female donor in good health, serving as a healthy control.

This clonotype was recorded many times. The chain couples TRBV4-3 to TRBJ2-7; no clear D gene. The V end was cut by 0 bases, the J end by 2 bases, with 11 bases between. CDR3 size: 15 residues. CDR1 LGHNA and CDR2 YSLEER come from the germline V gene. CDR3 sequence reads: CASSQDVNNPYEQYF. In nucleotides, the CDR3 is TGCGCCAGCAGCCAAGACGTGAATAACCCCTACGAGCAGTACTTC.

Ten or more counts support this clonotype. CDR3 sequence reads: CASSPRTGDYEQYF. The CDR3 bases are TGTGCCAGCTCACCGCGGACAGGGGACTACGAGCAGTACTTC. The rearrangement joins TRBV18 to TRBJ2-7, with 9 bases identical to TRBD1. Germline V lookup: CDR1 KGHSH, CDR2 LQKENI. V lost 3 bases and J lost 3; bases outside the gene matches: 3. This CDR3 spans 14 amino acids.

This clonotype was detected ten times or more. The chain combines TRBV7-2 with TRBJ2-7; D is unresolved. V lost 5 bases to trimming and J lost 3 bases, with 17 bases between them. The CDR3 consists of 15 residues. The germline CDR1 and CDR2 sequences are SGHTA and FQGNSA. This chain's CDR3 is CASSLPPRSGYEQYF. CDR3 DNA: TGTGCCAGCAGCCTCCCCCCCAGGTCGGGCTACGAGCAGTACTTC.

This clonotype came up a few times. The rearrangement joins TRBV20-1 to TRBJ2-7; 14 bases align to TRBD2. CDR1 and CDR2 from the germline V gene are DFQATT and SNEGSKA (reference sequence). Trimming removed 7 bases from V and 7 bases from J; junction bases left unmatched: 12. The CDR3 totals 15 residues. The CDR3 reads CSGPTSGRGFEEQYF. CDR3 sequence (DNA): TGCAGTGGGCCGACTAGCGGGAGGGGGTTTGAGGAGCAGTACTTC.

This rearrangement joins TRBV27 to TRBJ2-1; TRBD2 agrees at 9 bases. The junction had 6 bases not matched to a gene; V was cut back by 8 bases and J by 4 bases. CDR3 length: 14 residues. Germline V gives CDR1 MNHEY, CDR2 SMNVEV (reference sequence). The chain's CDR3 is CASGLATPYNEQFF. The DNA of the CDR3 is TGTGCCAGCGGACTAGCGACACCTTACAATGAGCAGTTCTTC.

This clonotype was found a few times. A junction end diverges from the germline sequence, so it may reflect a read error. This chain uses TRBV29-1 with TRBJ1-2; TRBD1 is a possible D gene (6 bases). Per the germline V gene, CDR1 is SQVTM and CDR2 is ANQGSEA. The CDR3 is made up of 11 amino acids. In nucleotides, the CDR3 is TGCAGCGATGAAGGGGGGGTCGGCTACACCTTC. It yields the protein CSDEGGVGYTF. The complete variable domain, with remaining parts taken from reference TRBV29-1 and TRBJ1-2, reads SAVISQKPSRDICQRGTSLTIQCQVDSQVTMMFWYRQQPGQSLTLIATANQGSEATYESGFVIDKFPISRPNLTFSTLTVSNMSPEDSSIYLCSDEGGVGYTFGSGTRLTVV.

This clonotype came up many times. This sequence joins TRBV5-6 and TRBJ1-6; D is perhaps TRBD1 (5 bases). Trimming stripped 2 bases from V and 7 bases from J, with 16 bases between. The CDR3 is 16 residues long. CDR1 and CDR2 (germline): SGHDT, YYEEEE. CDR3 sequence reads: CASSFTSGTDNSPLHF. The CDR3 DNA reads TGTGCCAGCAGCTTTACTTCCGGGACGGACAATTCACCCCTCCACTTT.

The CDR3 DNA is TGTGCCAGCAGCTTAAAAGGACAGGGTGTCAATGAGCAGTTCTTC. This encodes CASSLKGQGVNEQFF. The chain has TRBV7-3 and TRBJ2-1; 8 positions match TRBD1. V trimming: 1 base; J trimming: 6 bases; junction bases outside the gene matches: 5. Germline assignment: CDR1 SGHTA and CDR2 FQGTGA. This CDR3 region has 15 residues.

This clonotype has only a few counts. This chain uses TRBV30 with TRBJ1-3, with D hard to call. Germline V gene data show CDR1 as GTSNPN and CDR2 as SVGIG (reference sequence). The CDR3 contains 10 residues. Trimming removed 0 bases at V and 9 bases at J, with 3 bases between. In DNA, the CDR3 is TGTGCCTGGAGTGTTAGCACCATATATTTT. Translation gives CAWSVSTIYF.